This TCR beta chain was found in a study of T cells in Graves' hyperthyroidism and ophthalmopathy. Broader study findings: Ophthalmopathy could be told apart from stable hyperthyroidism with a 13 V-J model.

Thyroid ultrasound and orbital computed tomography, with clinical symptoms and serum thyroxine and TRAb, informed diagnoses. Germline CDR1 is SGDLS and CDR2 is YYNGEE. Trimming left V 3 bases short and J 4 bases short, with 13 bases between. This CDR3 spans 14 amino acids. RNA transcripts provided the source from which TCR beta CDR3 regions were amplified. First-round RT-PCR with HTBI primers amplified the TCR CDR3 region. TCRdb fed the multiplex PCR reads into MiXCR, producing one record per CDR3 protein. The sample contains a few hundred thousand distinct CDR3 sequences, 46% of which appear only once. This clonotype was counted many times. Its antigen is unknown.

The gene calls are TRBV9 and TRBJ1-2; D is possibly TRBD1 (6 bases). This TCR was sampled from a woman younger than 35 with Graves' hyperthyroidism. The specimen sequenced was peripheral blood or thyroid tissue (not recorded which). This CDR3 is CASSASRGGYGYTF. CDR3 nucleotide sequence: TGTGCCAGCAGCGCTAGCAGGGGAGGCTATGGCTACACCTTC.